This T cell receptor (beta chain) comes out of a study of vaccination and CD4 T cells after COVID-19. The germline V gene has CDR1 MDHEN and CDR2 SYDVKM. CDR3 length: 14 residues. Unmatched junction bases numbered 4, after V lost 2 bases and J lost 6 bases. An Oncomine TCR Beta short-read assay was used to sequence the DNA from cultured CD4+ T cells. MiXCR was run by TCRdb on the PCR reads, yielding one entry per CDR3 protein. Of some 22,000 distinct CDR3 sequences in the sample, around 37% were seen once. Details on this clonotype: The antigen remains undetermined.

Findings of the study overall: Vaccine-specific clones in convalescent patients were spike mono-reactive in 304 of 307 cases. Investigators enrolled relatively few convalescent patients and included no early post-infection timepoints.

Time point described: late sampling 161 to 241 days after vaccination in a few convalescent patients. As to treatment: roughly ten-day PBMC culture with coronavirus spike peptide pools or control peptides (ViraFEST assay). Following expansion of antigen-specific T cells with peptide pools, ViraFEST then sequenced TCRs. PBMC cultures, at over 1.5 million cells per well, received about 9.9 IU/ml IL-2 and approximately 10 ug/ml peptide pools. This receptor was identified in a human donor who had recovered from COVID-19. This sequence joins TRBV28 and TRBJ1-1; 9 nucleotides agree with TRBD1. Sequenced here: CD4+ T cells from blood, cultured in vitro, sampled about 7 months after SARS-CoV-2 vaccination. CDR3 coding DNA: TGTGCCAGCAGTTTAGGGACAGGGTGGTCTGAAGCTTTCTTT. Translation: CASSLGTGWSEAFF.